In its sample, the clone carrying this T cell receptor beta chain was seen a few times. Its antigen is not identified. The junction and the germline gene differ at one end; a read error may be behind it. A single heparinised draw of 95 to 150 mL on average was taken per donor. It was via CD45RO/CCR7/CD25/CD127/CD95/CD27 that CD4+ naive, central memory, regulatory and stem cell-like memory cells were sorted. The data were taken from a study of beta chain features in type 1 diabetes. Study-wide points: Type 1 diabetes patients showed a moderate but significant shortening of TCRB CDR3s in all four CD4+ subsets.

Investigators reverse transcribed all isolated RNA, so they sequenced expressed TCRB transcripts. The method was immunoSEQ multiplex PCR; TCRdb's version includes in-frame clones alone and lacks a portion of them. The table includes 640,000 or so clones, around 15% detected once. The sequence derives from a man younger than 35 with type 1 diabetes. Sequenced sample: naive CD4+ T cells from blood.

CDR3 sequence: CASSQEATDTQYF. CDR3 nucleotide sequence: TGCGCCAGCAGCCAAGAGGCCACAGACACGCAGTATTTT. This rearrangement joins TRBV4-1 to TRBJ2-3; D not resolved. CDR1 is MGHRA, CDR2 YSYEKL, per germline. CDR3 length: 13 residues.